This T cell receptor beta chain originates from a study of T cells in Graves' hyperthyroidism and ophthalmopathy (dated by TCRdb to about 2019). The study in broad terms: Peripheral blood was collected at initial diagnosis, before any treatment. Once sampling was done, hyperthyroidism patients were given methimazole at a starting dose of 30 mg daily, whereas ophthalmopathy patients were given high-dose intravenous methylprednisolone. The approximately 100 discovery patients were randomly divided into training and test sets at a 7:3 ratio. A discovery cohort of around 100 patients, roughly 43 with Graves' ophthalmopathy and approximately 55 with stable Graves' hyperthyroidism, was used to find distinguishing TCR V-J signatures. TCR Vbeta CDR3 sequencing of roughly 140 peripheral blood samples (under 45 ophthalmopathy, roughly 72 hyperthyroidism and roughly 17 progressor patients) is reported in the paper. Thyroid tissue and blood T-cell repertoires from six Graves' hyperthyroidism patients were also compared in the study. Prospective prediction of ophthalmopathy was tested in an independent validation cohort of fewer than 20 hyperthyroidism patients and around 16 patients who later progressed to ophthalmopathy.

What the authors observed across the whole study: Ophthalmopathy was separated from stable hyperthyroidism by a 13 V-J signature model, with approximately 90% sensitivity and about 81% specificity obtained in cross-validation and 80%/75% obtained in testing. Most expanded thyroid clonotypes (frequency above 0.001) were also detected in blood, suggesting blood repertoires may reflect thyroid immune responses. Sample size was not statistically predetermined, and investigators were not blinded to group allocation. In validation, the model predicted progression to ophthalmopathy a median of 6.5 months before onset, with about 70% sensitivity and more than 72% specificity.

Amplification of TCR beta CDR3 regions was carried out from RNA transcripts. The TCR CDR3 was subjected to a first round of RT-PCR using the HTBI primer set and the Qiagen OneStep RT-PCR kit. Libraries were constructed in a second round of multiplex PCR, after which size selection and purification were performed. Sequencing of the libraries was done on an Illumina HiSeq2000 using paired-end 100 bp reads. The original pipeline was this. SOAPnuke was used to process the raw data, throwing out any read that contained adapters or uncalled bases, had a mean Phred below 15, or lacked an exact constant-primer or identifier match. High-quality paired reads were merged using COPE v1.2.5, and each unique nucleotide sequence was defined as a clonotype. Clonotypes were aligned to IMGT TRBV, TRBD and TRBJ reference segments using MiTCR v1.1. The analysis included only V-J combinations with a frequency above 0.0001, which together covered 99% to 99.2% of the repertoires. A TCS score was defined as the ratio of F50 (clonal expansion) to E x V (chaos), with BLOSUM62-based TCRdist applied between CDR3 peptides within each V-J. Welch's t-statistics and random forest reduced approximately 520 V-J features to roughly 13, which were used in a naive Bayes classifier (R e1071). TCRdb cleaned the public reads at Q25 with fastp, built clones with MiXCR and kept in-frame beta chains. Merged by CDR3 protein, the rows form single entries marked with the most common genes and DNA. These V and J calls originate from TCRdb's pipeline instead of the authors' own analysis. The sample table shows 350,000 to 400,000 distinct CDR3 sequences, and 15% to 20% are seen once. Of the sample, 40% is held by the ten largest clones.

Ophthalmopathy patients had moderately to severely active disease, Clinical Activity Score of at least 3, NOSPECS grade of at least 4, and duration under 3 months. Patients with uncontrolled infections, other autoimmune diseases, pregnancy or lactation were excluded. Clinical symptoms, serum thyroxine and TRAb, thyroid ultrasound, and orbital computed tomography formed the basis for the diagnoses. PBMCs were separated from about 10 ml of fresh peripheral blood using Ficoll-Paque density gradient centrifugation. Total RNA was extracted with Trizol reagent, and quality was checked on an Agilent 2100 Bioanalyzer. This clonotype was counted between two and nine times. Its antigen target is currently unknown. The sample holds no much larger clone one base away, and base qualities are not on file. The TCR was taken from a man in his late teens or twenties with Graves' ophthalmopathy. The specimen was blood.

The CDR3 loop reads CASSFSKGTSNGYTF. The DNA sequence is as follows: TGTGCCAGCAGTTTCTCAAAAGGGACGAGTAACGGCTACACCTTC. Rearrangement joined TRBV6-5 to TRBJ1-2; the D region possibly corresponds to TRBD1 (5 bases align). From cysteine to phenylalanine, the CDR3 is 15 amino acids long. The kept DNA is CDR3 alone, 45 bases in frame from the first base. Deletion took 4 bases off V and 8 bases off J, with a span of 20 bases between the germline ends. The germline V gene supplies CDR1 MNHEY and CDR2 SVGAGI.